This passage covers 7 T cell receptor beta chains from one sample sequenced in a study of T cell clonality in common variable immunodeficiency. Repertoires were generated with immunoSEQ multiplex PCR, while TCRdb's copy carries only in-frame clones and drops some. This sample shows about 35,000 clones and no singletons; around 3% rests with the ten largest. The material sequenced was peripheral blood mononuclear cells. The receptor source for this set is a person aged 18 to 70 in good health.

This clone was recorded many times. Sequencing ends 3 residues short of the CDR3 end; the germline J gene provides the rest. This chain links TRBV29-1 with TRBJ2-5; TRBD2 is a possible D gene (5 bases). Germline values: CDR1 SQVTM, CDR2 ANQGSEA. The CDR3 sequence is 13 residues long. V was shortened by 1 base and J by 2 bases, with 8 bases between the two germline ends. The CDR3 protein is CSVEGRRQETQYF. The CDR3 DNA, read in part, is TGCAGCGTTGAAGGCAGGAGGCAAGAGACC.

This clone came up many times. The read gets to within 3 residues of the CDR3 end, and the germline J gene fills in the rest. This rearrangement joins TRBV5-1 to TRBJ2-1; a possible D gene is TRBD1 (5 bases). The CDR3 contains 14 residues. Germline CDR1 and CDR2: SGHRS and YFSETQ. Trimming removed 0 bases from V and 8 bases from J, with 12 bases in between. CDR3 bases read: TGCGCCAGCAGCTTGGTCCCCCAGGGCTATGAG. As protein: CASSLVPQGYE. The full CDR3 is CASSLVPQGYEQFF.

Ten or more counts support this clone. The sequenced CDR3 bases are TGCGCCAGCAGCCCGGATGGGCTATTTAATGAAAAA. Protein sequence: CASSPDGLFNEK. The CDR3 in full is CASSPDGLFNEKLFF. The chain is built from TRBV5-1 and TRBJ1-4; no firm D call. The CDR3 is cut off 3 residues early in the read; its end comes from the germline J gene. This CDR3 is built from 15 residues. The germline V gene encodes CDR1 SGHRS and CDR2 YFSETQ. V was pared by 4 bases and J by 4 bases, with 14 bases between.

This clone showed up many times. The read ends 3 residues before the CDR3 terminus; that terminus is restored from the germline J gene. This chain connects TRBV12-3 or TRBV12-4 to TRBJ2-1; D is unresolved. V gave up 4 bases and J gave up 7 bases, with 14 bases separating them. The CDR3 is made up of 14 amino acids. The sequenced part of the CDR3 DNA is TGTGCCAGCAGTTCCGCTAGTTTTATAAATGAG. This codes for CASSSASFINE. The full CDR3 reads CASSSASFINEQFF.

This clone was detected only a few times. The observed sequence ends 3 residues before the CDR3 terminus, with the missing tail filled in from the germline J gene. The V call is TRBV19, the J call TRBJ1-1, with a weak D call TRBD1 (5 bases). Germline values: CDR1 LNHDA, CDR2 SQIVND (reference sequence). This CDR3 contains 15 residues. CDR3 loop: CASTAVISGANVAFF. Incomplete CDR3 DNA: TGTGCCAGTACCGCAGTGATCTCTGGGGCCAACGTA.

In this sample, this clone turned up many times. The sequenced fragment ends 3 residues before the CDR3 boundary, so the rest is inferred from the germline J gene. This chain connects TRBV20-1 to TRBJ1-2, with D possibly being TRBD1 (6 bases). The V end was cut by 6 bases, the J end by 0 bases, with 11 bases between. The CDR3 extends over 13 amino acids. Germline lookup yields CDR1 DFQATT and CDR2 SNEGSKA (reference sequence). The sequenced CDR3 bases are TGCAGTGCACCAAGGGGGACTAACTATGGC. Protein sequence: CSAPRGTNYG. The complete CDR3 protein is CSAPRGTNYGYTF.

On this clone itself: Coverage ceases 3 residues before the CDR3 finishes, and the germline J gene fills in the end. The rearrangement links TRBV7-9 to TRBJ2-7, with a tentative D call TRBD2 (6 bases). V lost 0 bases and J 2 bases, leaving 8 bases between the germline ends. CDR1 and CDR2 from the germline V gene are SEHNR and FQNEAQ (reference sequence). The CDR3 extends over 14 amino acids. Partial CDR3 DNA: TGTGCCAGCAGCTTAGCGTGGAGGGCCTACGAG. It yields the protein CASSLAWRAYE. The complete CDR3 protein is CASSLAWRAYEQYF.